The rows below give T cell receptor beta chains drawn from one sample of a study of Ad26.COV2.S vaccination and SARS-CoV-2 variants. Clones were read by immunoSEQ multiplex PCR, and TCRdb kept only the in-frame ones, dropping some. The sample holds about half a million clones, 80% to 90% seen once. The sequenced sample was peripheral blood, obtained in a trial of Ad26.COV2.S vaccine versus placebo. The origin of the receptors is a person aged 18-65 years who received the Ad26.COV2.S COVID-19 vaccine or a placebo. Both conserved end residues are part of each CDR3. D genes are given only for firm matches. Some rows mark clone size as missing; the rest say once, few, many or name a class of expanded clone.

>TRBJ2-5|TRBD2|.|14|TRBV7-9
CASSFWGGQETQYF
TGTGCCAGCAGCTTTTGGGGGGGCCAAGAGACCCAGTACTTC
>TRBJ2-7|.|.|11|TRBV10-3
CAISLGYEQYF
TGTGCCATCAGTCTAGGTTACGAGCAGTACTTC
>TRBJ1-3|.|.|11|TRBV30
CAWNQPGTIYF
TGTGCCTGGAACCAACCTGGCACCATATATTTT
>TRBJ1-6|.|.|12|TRBV7-9
CASSFGVSPLHF
TGTGCCAGCAGCTTTGGGGTTTCACCCCTCCACTTT
>TRBJ1-1|.|.|12|TRBV27
CASSSHRDEAFF
TGTGCCAGCAGTTCACACAGGGATGAAGCTTTCTTT
>TRBJ1-5|.|.|15|TRBV6-2/TRBV6-3
CASSYPGAFNQPQHF
TGTGCCAGCAGTTACCCAGGAGCGTTCAATCAGCCCCAGCATTTT
>TRBJ1-1|.|.|13|TRBV10-3
CAISEQGNTEAFF
TGTGCCATCAGTGAGCAGGGGAACACTGAAGCTTTCTTT
>TRBJ1-1|TRBD1|.|15|TRBV7-6
CASSFRQGVNTEAFF
TGTGCCAGCAGCTTCCGACAGGGGGTGAACACTGAAGCTTTCTTT
>TRBJ2-3|.|.|16|TRBV10-3
CAISGRGRASTDTQYF
TGTGCCATCAGTGGGCGAGGGCGTGCTAGCACAGATACGCAGTATTTT
>TRBJ2-3|.|.|14|TRBV2
CATQGTPKTDTQYF
TGTGCCACCCAGGGTACTCCGAAGACAGATACGCAGTATTTT
>TRBJ2-3|.|.|13|TRBV9
CASSTSGSDTQYF
TGTGCCAGCAGCACCTCAGGGTCCGATACGCAGTATTTT
>TRBJ2-2|.|.|13|TRBV6-2/TRBV6-3
CASSQLRTGELFF
TGTGCCAGCAGTCAACTGCGGACTGGGGAGCTGTTTTTT
>TRBJ1-1|.|.|12|TRBV3-1/TRBV3-2
CASTGLGTEAFF
TGTGCCAGTACGGGACTTGGCACTGAAGCTTTCTTT
>TRBJ1-6|TRBD1|.|15|TRBV7-9
CASSQGQADNSPLHF
TGTGCCAGCAGCCAAGGACAGGCGGATAATTCACCCCTCCACTTT
>TRBJ1-2|.|.|13|TRBV19
CATRDTTNYGYTF
TGTGCCACCCGGGACACCACTAACTATGGCTACACCTTC
>TRBJ1-4|TRBD1|once|15|TRBV6-5
CASRDRGATNEKLFF
TGTGCCAGCAGGGACAGGGGTGCAACTAATGAAAAACTGTTTTTT
>TRBJ1-1|TRBD1|.|15|TRBV7-2
CASSPRQGLNTEAFF
TGTGCCAGCAGCCCGAGACAGGGGCTGAACACTGAAGCTTTCTTT
>TRBJ2-3|.|.|15|TRBV4-2
CASSQDSEDTDTQYF
TGTGCCAGCAGCCAGGACAGCGAAGACACAGATACGCAGTATTTT
>TRBJ1-1|.|.|13|TRBV7-3
CASSLSENTEAFF
TGTGCCAGCAGCTTAAGTGAGAACACTGAAGCTTTCTTT
>TRBJ2-5|.|.|15|TRBV6-2/TRBV6-3
CASSQKGTNQETQYF
TGTGCCAGCAGTCAAAAAGGGACAAACCAAGAGACCCAGTACTTC
>TRBJ2-7|.|.|15|TRBV11-2
CASSLDGTYSYEQYF
TGTGCCAGCAGCTTAGATGGGACTTACTCCTACGAGCAGTACTTC
>TRBJ2-7|.|.|15|TRBV6-2/TRBV6-3
CASSYSSLGFYEQYF
TGTGCCAGCAGTTACTCGAGTCTAGGGTTCTACGAGCAGTACTTC
>TRBJ1-1|.|.|16|TRBV11-2
CASSLLNRVRNTEAFF
TGTGCCAGCAGCTTACTAAACAGGGTGAGGAACACTGAAGCTTTCTTT